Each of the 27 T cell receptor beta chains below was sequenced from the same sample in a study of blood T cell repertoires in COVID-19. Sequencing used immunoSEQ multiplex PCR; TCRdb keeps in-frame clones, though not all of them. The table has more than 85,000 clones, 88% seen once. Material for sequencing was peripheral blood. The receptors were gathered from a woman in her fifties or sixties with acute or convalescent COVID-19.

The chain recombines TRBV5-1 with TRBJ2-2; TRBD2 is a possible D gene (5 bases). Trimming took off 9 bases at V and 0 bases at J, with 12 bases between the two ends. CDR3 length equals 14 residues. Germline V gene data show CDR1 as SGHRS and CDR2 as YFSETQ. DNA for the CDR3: TGCGCCACCGGCGGGCAGCCGAACACCGGGGAGCTGTTTTTT. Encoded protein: CATGGQPNTGELFF.

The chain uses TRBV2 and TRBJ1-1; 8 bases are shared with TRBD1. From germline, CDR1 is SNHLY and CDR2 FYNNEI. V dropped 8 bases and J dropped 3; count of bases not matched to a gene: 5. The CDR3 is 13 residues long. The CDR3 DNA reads TGTGCCAGCGGCCAGACAGGGGACACTGAAGCTTTCTTT. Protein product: CASGQTGDTEAFF.

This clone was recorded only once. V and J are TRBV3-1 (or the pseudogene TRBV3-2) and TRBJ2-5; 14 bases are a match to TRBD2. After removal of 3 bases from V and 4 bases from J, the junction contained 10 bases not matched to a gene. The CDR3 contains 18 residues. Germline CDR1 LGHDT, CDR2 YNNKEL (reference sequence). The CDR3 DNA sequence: TGTGCCAGCAGCCAGAGGAGACTAGCGGGAGGGGGTGGAGAGACCCAGTACTTC. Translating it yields CASSQRRLAGGGGETQYF.

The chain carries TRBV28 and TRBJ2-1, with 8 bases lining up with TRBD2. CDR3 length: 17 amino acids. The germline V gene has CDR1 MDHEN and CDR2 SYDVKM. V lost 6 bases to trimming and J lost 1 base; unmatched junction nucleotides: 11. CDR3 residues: CASSSSGTSVSYNEQFF. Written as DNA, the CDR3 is TGTGCCAGCAGCTCCTCCGGGACTAGTGTTTCCTACAATGAGCAGTTCTTC. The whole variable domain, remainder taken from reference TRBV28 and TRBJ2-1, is DVKVTQSSRYLVKRTGEKVFLECVQDMDHENMFWYRQDPGLGLRLIYFSYDVKMKEKGDIPEGYSVSREKKERFSLILESASTNQTSMYLCASSSSGTSVSYNEQFFGPGTRLTVL.

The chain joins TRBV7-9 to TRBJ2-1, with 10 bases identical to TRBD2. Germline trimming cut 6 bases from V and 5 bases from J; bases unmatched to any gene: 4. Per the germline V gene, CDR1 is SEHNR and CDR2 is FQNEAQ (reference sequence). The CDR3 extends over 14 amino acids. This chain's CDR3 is CASRSSGSDNEQFF. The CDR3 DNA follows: TGTGCCAGCAGGTCTAGCGGGAGCGACAATGAGCAGTTCTTC.

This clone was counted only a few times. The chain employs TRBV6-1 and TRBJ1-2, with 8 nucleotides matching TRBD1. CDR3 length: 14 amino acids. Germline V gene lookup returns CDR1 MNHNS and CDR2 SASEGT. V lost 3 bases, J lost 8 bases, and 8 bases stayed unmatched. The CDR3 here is CASSEAGGRWGYTF. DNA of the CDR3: TGTGCCAGCAGTGAGGCAGGGGGCAGGTGGGGCTACACCTTC.

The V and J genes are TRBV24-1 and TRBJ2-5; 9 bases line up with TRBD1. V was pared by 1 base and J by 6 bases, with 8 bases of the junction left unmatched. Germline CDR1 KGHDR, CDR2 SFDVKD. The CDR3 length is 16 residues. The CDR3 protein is CATSDFYSGQGKTQYF. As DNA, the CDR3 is TGTGCCACCAGTGATTTTTACTCCGGACAGGGGAAGACCCAGTACTTC.

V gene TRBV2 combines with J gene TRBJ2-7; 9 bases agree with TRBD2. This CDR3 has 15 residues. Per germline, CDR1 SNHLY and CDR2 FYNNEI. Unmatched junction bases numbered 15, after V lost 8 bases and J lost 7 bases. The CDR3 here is CASAPKTSGRREQYF. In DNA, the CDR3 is TGTGCCAGCGCCCCCAAGACTAGCGGTCGACGGGAGCAGTACTTC.

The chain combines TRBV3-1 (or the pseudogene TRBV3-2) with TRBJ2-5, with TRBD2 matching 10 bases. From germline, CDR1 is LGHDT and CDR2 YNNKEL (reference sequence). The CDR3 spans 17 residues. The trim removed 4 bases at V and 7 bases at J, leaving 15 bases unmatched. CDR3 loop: CASSPSRTSGFRGTQYF. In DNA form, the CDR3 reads TGTGCCAGCAGCCCCTCCCGGACTAGCGGATTCAGAGGGACCCAGTACTTC.

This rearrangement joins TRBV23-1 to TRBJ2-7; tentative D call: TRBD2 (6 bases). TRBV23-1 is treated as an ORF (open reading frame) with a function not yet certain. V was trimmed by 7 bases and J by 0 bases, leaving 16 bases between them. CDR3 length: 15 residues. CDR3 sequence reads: CASTRTGTHSYEQYF. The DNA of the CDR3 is TGCGCCAGCACTCGAACCGGGACTCACTCCTACGAGCAGTACTTC.

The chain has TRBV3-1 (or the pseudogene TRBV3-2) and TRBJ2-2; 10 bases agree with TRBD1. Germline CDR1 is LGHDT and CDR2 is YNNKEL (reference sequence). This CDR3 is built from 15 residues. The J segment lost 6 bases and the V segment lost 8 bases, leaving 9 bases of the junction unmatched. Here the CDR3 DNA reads TGTGCCAGCCAACCACGACAGGGGGCGGCCGGGGAGCTGTTTTTT. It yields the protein CASQPRQGAAGELFF.

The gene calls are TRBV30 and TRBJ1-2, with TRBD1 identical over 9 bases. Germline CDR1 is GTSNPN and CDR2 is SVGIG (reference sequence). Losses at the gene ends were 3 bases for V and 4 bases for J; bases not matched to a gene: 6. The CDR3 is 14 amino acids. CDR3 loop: CAWRTTGGIYGYTF. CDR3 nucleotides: TGTGCCTGGAGGACGACAGGGGGGATCTATGGCTACACCTTC.

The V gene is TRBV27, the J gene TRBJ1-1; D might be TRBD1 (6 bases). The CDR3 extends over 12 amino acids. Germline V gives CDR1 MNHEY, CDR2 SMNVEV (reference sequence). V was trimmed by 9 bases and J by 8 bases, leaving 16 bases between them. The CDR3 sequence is CASRELRGEAFF. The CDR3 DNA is TGTGCCAGTCGAGAGCTCAGGGGAGAAGCTTTCTTT.

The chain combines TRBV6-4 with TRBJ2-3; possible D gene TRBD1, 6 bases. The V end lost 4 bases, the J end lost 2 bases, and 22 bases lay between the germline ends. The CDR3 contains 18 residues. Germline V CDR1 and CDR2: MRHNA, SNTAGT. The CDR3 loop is CASSAGSARWGPTDTQYF. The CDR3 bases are TGTGCCAGCAGTGCAGGTTCGGCGCGGTGGGGGCCCACAGATACGCAGTATTTT.

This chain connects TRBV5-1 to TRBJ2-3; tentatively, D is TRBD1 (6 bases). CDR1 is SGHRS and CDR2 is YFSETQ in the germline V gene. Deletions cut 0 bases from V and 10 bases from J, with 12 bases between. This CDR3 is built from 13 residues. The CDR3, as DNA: TGCGCCAGCAGCTTGGCCTTGACAGGTCCGCAGTATTTT. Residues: CASSLALTGPQYF.

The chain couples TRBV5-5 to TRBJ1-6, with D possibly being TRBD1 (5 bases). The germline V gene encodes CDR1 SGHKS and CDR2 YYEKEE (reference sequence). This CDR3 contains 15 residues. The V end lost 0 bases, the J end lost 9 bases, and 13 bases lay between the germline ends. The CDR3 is CASSLGPPGGSPLHF. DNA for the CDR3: TGTGCCAGCAGCTTGGGACCGCCCGGGGGTTCACCCCTCCACTTT.

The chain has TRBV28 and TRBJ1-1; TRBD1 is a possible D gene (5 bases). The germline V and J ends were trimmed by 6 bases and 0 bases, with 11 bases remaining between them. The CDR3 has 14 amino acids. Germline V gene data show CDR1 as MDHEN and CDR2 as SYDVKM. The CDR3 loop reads CASRARAMNTEAFF. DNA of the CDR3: TGTGCCAGCAGGGCCAGGGCTATGAACACTGAAGCTTTCTTT.

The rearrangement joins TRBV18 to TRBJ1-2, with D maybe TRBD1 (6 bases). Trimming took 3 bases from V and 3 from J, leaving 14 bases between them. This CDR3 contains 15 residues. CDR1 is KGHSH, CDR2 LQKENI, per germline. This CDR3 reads CASSPLPQGDYGYTF. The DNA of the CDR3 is TGTGCCAGCTCACCCCTACCACAGGGCGACTATGGCTACACCTTC.

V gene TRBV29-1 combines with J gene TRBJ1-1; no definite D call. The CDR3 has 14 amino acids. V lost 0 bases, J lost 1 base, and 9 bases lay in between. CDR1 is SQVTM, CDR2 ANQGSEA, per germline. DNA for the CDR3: TGCAGCGTTGAAGAGTGGGCTGAGAACACTGAAGCTTTCTTT. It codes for CSVEEWAENTEAFF.

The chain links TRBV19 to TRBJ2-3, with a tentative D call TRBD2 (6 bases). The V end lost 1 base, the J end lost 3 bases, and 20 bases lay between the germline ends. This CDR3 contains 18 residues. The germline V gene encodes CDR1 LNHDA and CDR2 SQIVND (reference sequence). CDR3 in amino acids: CASSIVDPMWDFTDTQYF. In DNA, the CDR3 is TGTGCCAGTAGTATAGTGGACCCCATGTGGGACTTTACAGATACGCAGTATTTT.

The CDR3 here is CASSLLAGGPNEQFF. CDR3 DNA sequence: TGCGCCAGCAGCTTACTAGCGGGAGGGCCAAATGAGCAGTTCTTC. The chain carries TRBV5-1 and TRBJ2-1; 13 positions match TRBD2. The germline V gene has CDR1 SGHRS and CDR2 YFSETQ. The CDR3 loop spans 15 amino acids. The trim removed 2 bases at V and 7 bases at J, leaving 3 bases unmatched.

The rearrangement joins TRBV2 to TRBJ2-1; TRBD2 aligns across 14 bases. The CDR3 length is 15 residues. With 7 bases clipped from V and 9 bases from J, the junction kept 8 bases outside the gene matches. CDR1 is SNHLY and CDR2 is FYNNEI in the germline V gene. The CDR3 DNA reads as TGTGCCAGCAAACCCCAGGGACTAGCGGGGGCTGAGCAGTTCTTC. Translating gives CASKPQGLAGAEQFF.

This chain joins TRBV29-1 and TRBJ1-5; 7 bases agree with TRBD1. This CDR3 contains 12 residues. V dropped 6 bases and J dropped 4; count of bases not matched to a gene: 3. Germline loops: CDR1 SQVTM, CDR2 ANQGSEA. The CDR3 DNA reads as TGCAGCGTCAGACAGGGTAATCAGCCCCAGCATTTT. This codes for CSVRQGNQPQHF.

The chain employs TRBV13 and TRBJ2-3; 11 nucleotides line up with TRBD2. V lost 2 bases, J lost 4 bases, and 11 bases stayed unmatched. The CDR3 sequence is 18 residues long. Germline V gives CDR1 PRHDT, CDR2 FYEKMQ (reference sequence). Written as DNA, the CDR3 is TGTGCCAGCAGCTTAAGAGACCAGGGACTAGCGGACCCAGATACGCAGTATTTT. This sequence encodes CASSLRDQGLADPDTQYF.

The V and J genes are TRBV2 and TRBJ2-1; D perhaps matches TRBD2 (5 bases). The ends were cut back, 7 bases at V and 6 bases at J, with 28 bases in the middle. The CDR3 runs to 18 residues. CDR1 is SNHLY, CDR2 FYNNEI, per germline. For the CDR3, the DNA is TGTGCCAGCACTAGAGGGAGCGGATCCTTAAGGCCCGTCAATGAGCAGTTCTTC. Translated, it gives CASTRGSGSLRPVNEQFF.

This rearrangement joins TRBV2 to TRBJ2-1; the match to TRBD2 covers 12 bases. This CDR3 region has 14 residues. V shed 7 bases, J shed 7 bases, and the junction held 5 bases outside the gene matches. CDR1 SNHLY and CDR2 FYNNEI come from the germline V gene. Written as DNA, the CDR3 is TGTGCCAGCATGAGGGGACTAGCGGGTAATGAGCAGTTCTTC. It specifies CASMRGLAGNEQFF.

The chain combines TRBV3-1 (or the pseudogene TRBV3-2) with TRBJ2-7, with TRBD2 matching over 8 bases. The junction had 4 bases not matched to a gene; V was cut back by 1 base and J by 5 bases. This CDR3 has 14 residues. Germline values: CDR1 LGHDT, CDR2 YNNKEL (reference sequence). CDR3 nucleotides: TGTGCCAGCAGCCAAGTTGCGGGGGGCGACGAGCAGTACTTC. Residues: CASSQVAGGDEQYF.